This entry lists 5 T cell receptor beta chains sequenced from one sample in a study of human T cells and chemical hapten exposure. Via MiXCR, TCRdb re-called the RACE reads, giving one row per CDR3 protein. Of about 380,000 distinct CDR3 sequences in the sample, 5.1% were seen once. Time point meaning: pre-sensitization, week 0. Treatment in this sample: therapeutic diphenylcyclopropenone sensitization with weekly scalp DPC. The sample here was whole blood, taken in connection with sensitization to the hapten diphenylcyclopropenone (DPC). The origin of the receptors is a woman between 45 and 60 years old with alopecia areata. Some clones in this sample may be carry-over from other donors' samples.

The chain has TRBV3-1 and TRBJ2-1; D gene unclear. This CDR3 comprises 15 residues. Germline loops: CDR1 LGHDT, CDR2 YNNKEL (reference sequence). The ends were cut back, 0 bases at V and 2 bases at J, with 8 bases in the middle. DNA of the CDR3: TGTGCCAGCAGCCAAGATCTCGGTCCCTACAATGAGCAGTTCTTC. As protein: CASSQDLGPYNEQFF.

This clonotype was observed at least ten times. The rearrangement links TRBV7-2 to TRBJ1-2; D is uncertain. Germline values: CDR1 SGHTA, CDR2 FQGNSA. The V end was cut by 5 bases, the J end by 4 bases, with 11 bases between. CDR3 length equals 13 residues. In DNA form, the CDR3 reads TGTGCCAGCAGCCCTGAAAGAACCTATGGCTACACCTTC. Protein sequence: CASSPERTYGYTF.

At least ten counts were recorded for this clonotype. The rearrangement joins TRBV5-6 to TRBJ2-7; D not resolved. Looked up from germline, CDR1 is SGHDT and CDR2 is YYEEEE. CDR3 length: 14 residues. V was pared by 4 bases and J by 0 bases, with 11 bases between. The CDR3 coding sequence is TGTGCCAGCAGCCTTCAGGCGAGCTCCTACGAGCAGTACTTC. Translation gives CASSLQASSYEQYF. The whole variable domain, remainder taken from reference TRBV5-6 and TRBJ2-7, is DAGVTQSPTHLIKTRGQQVTLRCSPKSGHDTVSWYQQALGQGPQFIFQYYEEEERQRGNFPDRFSGHQFPNYSSELNVNALLLGDSALYLCASSLQASSYEQYFGPGTRLTVT.

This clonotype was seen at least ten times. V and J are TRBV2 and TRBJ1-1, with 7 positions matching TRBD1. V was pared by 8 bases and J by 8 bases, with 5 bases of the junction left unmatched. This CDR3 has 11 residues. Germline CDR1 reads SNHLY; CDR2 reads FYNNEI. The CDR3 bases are TGTGCCAGCTTAGGGACAGACGAAGCTTTCTTT. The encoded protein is CASLGTDEAFF.

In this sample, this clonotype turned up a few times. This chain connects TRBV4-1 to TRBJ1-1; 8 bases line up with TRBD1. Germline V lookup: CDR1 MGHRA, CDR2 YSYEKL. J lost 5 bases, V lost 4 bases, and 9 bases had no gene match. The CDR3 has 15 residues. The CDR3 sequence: CASSLRQGRETEAFF. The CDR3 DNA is TGCGCCAGCAGCCTTAGACAGGGGCGGGAGACTGAAGCTTTCTTT.